The present T cell receptor (beta chain) was sequenced within a study of beta chain features in type 1 diabetes. Comment on this clone: What it binds is not known.

The investigators reverse transcribed all of the isolated RNA, so they sequenced expressed TCRB transcripts. The data were produced by immunoSEQ multiplex PCR, yet TCRdb's version contains in-frame clones alone and is incomplete. This sample carries about 270,000 clones, about 13% of them seen once, and the ten largest clones take about 0.017%. Purity of each sorted population was above 95%. Regarding the study as a whole: Researchers caution that PCR might favor shorter templates, equally among patients and controls. There was a moderate but significant shortening of TCRB CDR3s in all four CD4+ subsets of Type 1 diabetes patients.

This TCR came from a man younger than 45 with type 1 diabetes. The sequenced sample was naive CD4+ T cells from blood.

The CDR3 protein is CASSVEMGTVYNEQFF. DNA for the CDR3: TGCGCCAGCAGCGTCGAGATGGGGACAGTCTACAATGAGCAGTTCTTC. V and J are TRBV5-1 and TRBJ2-1; TRBD1 agrees at 7 bases. Looked up from germline, CDR1 is SGHRS and CDR2 is YFSETQ. With V trimmed by 4 bases and J by 3 bases, 10 bases remained unmatched. This CDR3 region has 16 residues.